These T cell receptor beta chains were read from a single sample in a study of T cell responses to AZD1222 COVID-19 vaccine. This table comes from immunoSEQ multiplex PCR, and its TCRdb copy is limited to in-frame clones, with some not included. This sample has more than 95,000 clones, with 88% found just once. This specimen consisted of peripheral blood, obtained on day 0 of AZD1222 vaccination. The receptors come from an adult in good health. The CDR3 runs from the conserved cysteine through the conserved F or W. A D gene is named only where the DNA matches it firmly.

V gene	D gene	J gene	CDR3 protein	CDR3 DNA
TRBV2	-	TRBJ2-2	CASSPNRERAGELFF	TGTGCCAGCAGCCCCAATAGGGAGAGGGCCGGGGAGCTGTTTTTT
TRBV6-1	TRBD1	TRBJ1-5	CASSDPSDRGLWSNQPQHF	TGTGCCAGCAGTGACCCATCTGACAGGGGCCTATGGAGCAATCAGCCCCAGCATTTT
TRBV24-1	-	TRBJ2-5	CATSDFRDFETQYF	TGTGCCACCAGTGATTTCCGGGACTTCGAGACCCAGTACTTC
TRBV12-3/TRBV12-4	-	TRBJ2-5	CASSWYQETQYF	TGTGCCAGCAGTTGGTACCAAGAGACCCAGTACTTC
TRBV24-1	-	TRBJ1-2	CATSDLGSGYTF	TGTGCCACCAGTGATTTGGGATCAGGCTACACCTTC
TRBV4-3	TRBD2	TRBJ2-4	CASSHGASGGASKNIQYF	TGCGCCAGCAGCCATGGTGCTAGCGGGGGGGCTAGCAAAAACATTCAGTACTTC
TRBV27	TRBD2	TRBJ2-7	CASSTPGTSGSKRSYEQYF	TGTGCCAGCAGTACCCCCGGGACTAGCGGGAGCAAACGCTCCTACGAGCAGTACTTC
TRBV25-1	-	TRBJ1-1	CASTWGNTEAFF	TGTGCCAGCACATGGGGGAACACTGAAGCTTTCTTT
TRBV6-5	-	TRBJ1-1	CASSQGIWNTEAFF	TGTGCCAGCAGCCAGGGAATATGGAACACTGAAGCTTTCTTT
TRBV11-2	-	TRBJ2-4	CASSLDLKNIQYF	TGTGCCAGCAGCTTAGACCTGAAAAACATTCAGTACTTC
TRBV2	TRBD1	TRBJ1-2	CASSAGQARNYGYTF	TGTGCCAGCAGCGCCGGACAGGCGAGGAACTATGGCTACACCTTC
TRBV7-2	TRBD2	TRBJ2-2	CASSLTGTSATGELFF	TGTGCCAGCAGCTTAACCGGGACTAGTGCCACCGGGGAGCTGTTTTTT
TRBV10-3	-	TRBJ1-6	CAISELTSYNSPLHF	TGTGCCATCAGTGAGCTTACCTCCTATAATTCACCCCTCCACTTT
TRBV6-1	-	TRBJ2-3	CASSEGGRSDTQYF	TGTGCCAGCAGTGAAGGGGGGCGTTCAGATACGCAGTATTTT
TRBV14	-	TRBJ1-2	CASSQDIGRSYGYTF	TGTGCCAGCAGCCAAGATATTGGCAGATCTTATGGCTACACCTTC
TRBV5-4	-	TRBJ2-3	CASRLGLLDTQYF	TGTGCCAGCAGACTGGGGCTCCTAGATACGCAGTATTTT
TRBV9	-	TRBJ2-1	CASSVVTGSSYNEQFF	TGTGCCAGCAGCGTAGTAACGGGGAGCTCCTACAATGAGCAGTTCTTC
TRBV7-6	TRBD1	TRBJ1-6	CASSSEGGSGSPLHF	TGTGCCAGCAGCTCAGAAGGGGGCAGCGGCTCACCCCTCCACTTT
TRBV10-3	-	TRBJ2-7	CAITGGASSYEQYF	TGTGCCATCACCGGCGGGGCTAGCTCCTACGAGCAGTACTTC
TRBV19	TRBD1	TRBJ2-5	CASSTGEWETQYF	TGTGCCAGTAGCACAGGGGAGTGGGAGACCCAGTACTTC
TRBV9	-	TRBJ2-2	CASSVVWGGTGELFF	TGTGCCAGCAGCGTAGTTTGGGGCGGCACCGGGGAGCTGTTTTTT
TRBV11-1	TRBD2	TRBJ2-5	CASSTSGRGQETQYF	TGTGCCAGCAGCACTAGCGGCCGGGGCCAAGAGACCCAGTACTTC
TRBV7-9	-	TRBJ2-5	CASSRETQYF	TGTGCCAGCAGTCGGGAGACCCAGTACTTC
TRBV9	-	TRBJ2-1	CASSAGTTYNEQFF	TGTGCCAGCAGCGCAGGGACGACCTACAATGAGCAGTTCTTC
TRBV19	-	TRBJ1-5	CASSSAWSNQPQHF	TGTGCCAGTAGTAGTGCGTGGAGCAATCAGCCCCAGCATTTT
TRBV5-8	-	TRBJ1-1	CASSFFRGRTNTEAFF	TGTGCCAGCAGCTTTTTCCGGGGGCGAACGAACACTGAAGCTTTCTTT
TRBV7-8	-	TRBJ1-1	CASSSEGFNTEAFF	TGTGCCAGCAGCTCCGAAGGGTTCAACACTGAAGCTTTCTTT
TRBV29-1	-	TRBJ2-7	CSVHHPESSYEQYF	TGCAGCGTCCATCACCCCGAAAGCTCCTACGAGCAGTACTTC
TRBV12-5	TRBD1	TRBJ2-7	CASGRGLTYEQYF	TGTGCTAGTGGCAGGGGGCTTACCTACGAGCAGTACTTC
TRBV24-1	-	TRBJ2-1	CATSDPPYNEQFF	TGTGCCACCAGTGACCCTCCCTACAATGAGCAGTTCTTC
TRBV19	-	TRBJ1-1	CASSLGGMNTEAFF	TGTGCCAGTAGTTTGGGCGGGATGAACACTGAAGCTTTCTTT
TRBV9	-	TRBJ1-2	CASMGNYGYTF	TGTGCCAGCATGGGTAACTATGGCTACACCTTC